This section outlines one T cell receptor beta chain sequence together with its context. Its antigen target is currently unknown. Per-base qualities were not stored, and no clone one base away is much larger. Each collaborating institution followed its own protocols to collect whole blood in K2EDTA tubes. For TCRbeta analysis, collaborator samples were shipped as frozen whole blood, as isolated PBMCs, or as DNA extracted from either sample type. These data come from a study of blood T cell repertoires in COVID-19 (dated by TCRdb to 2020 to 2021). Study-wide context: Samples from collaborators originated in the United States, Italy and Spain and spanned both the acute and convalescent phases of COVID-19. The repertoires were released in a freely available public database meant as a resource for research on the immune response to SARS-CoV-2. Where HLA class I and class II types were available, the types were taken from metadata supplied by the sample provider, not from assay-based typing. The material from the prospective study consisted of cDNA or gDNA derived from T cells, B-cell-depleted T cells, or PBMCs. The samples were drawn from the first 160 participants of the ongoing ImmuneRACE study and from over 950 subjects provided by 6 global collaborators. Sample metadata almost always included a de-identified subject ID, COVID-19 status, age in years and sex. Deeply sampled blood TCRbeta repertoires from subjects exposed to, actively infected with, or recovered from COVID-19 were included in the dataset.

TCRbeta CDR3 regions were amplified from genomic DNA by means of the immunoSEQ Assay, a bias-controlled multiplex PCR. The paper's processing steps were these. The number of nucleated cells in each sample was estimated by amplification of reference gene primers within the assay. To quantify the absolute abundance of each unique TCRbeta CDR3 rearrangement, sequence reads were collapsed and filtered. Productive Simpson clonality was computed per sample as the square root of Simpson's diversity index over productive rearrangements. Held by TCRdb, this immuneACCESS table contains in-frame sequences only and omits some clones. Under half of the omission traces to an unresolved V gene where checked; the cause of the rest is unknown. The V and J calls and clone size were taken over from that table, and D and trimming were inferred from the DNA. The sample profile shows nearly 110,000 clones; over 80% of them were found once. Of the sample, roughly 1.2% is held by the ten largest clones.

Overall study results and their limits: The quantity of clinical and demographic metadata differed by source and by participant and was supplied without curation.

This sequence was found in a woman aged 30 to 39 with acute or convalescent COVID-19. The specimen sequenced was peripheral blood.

The CDR3 in this case is CASSDLGLAGGPDNEQFF. DNA sequence: TGTGCCAGCAGTGACTTAGGACTAGCGGGGGGGCCAGACAATGAGCAGTTCTTC. The chain employs TRBV2 and TRBJ2-1; the central 15 bases match TRBD2. The CDR3 measures 18 amino acids from cysteine to phenylalanine. Only the CDR3 region is kept as DNA, spanning 54 bases read in frame from base 1. Taken from the germline V gene, the CDR1 and CDR2 loops are SNHLY and FYNNEI. The junction shows trimming of 3 bases on V and 5 bases on J, and the gene matches do not reach 8 bases of it.